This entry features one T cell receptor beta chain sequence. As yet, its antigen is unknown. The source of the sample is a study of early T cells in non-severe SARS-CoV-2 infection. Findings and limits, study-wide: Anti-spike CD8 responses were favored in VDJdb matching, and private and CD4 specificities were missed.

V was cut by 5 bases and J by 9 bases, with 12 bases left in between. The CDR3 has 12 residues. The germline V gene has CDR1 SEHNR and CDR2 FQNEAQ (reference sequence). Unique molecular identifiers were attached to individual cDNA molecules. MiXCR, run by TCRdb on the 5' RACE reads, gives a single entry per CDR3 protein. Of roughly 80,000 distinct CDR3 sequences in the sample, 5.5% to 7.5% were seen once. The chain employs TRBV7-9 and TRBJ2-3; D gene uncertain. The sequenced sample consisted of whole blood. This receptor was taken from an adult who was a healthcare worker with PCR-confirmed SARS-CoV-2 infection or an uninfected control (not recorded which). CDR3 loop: CASSPEGRTQYF. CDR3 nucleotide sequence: TGTGCCAGCAGCCCGGAAGGGCGGACGCAGTATTTT. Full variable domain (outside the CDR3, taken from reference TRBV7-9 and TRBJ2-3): DTGVSQNPRHKITKRGQNVTFRCDPISEHNRLYWYRQTLGQGPEFLTYFQNEAQLEKSRLLSDRFSAERPKGSFSTLEIQRTEQGDSAMYLCASSPEGRTQYFGPGTRLTVL.